These 21 T cell receptor beta chains were all obtained from the same sample, sequenced in a study of Ad26.COV2.S vaccination and SARS-CoV-2 variants. Some clones are missing from TCRdb's copy, which holds only in-frame ones; the method was immunoSEQ multiplex PCR. The sample carries 300,000 to 450,000 clones, around 90% recorded once. This specimen consisted of peripheral blood, obtained after recovery from COVID-19. Receptors were obtained from a human donor who had recovered from COVID-19.

This sequence joins TRBV5-4 and TRBJ2-3; D may correspond to TRBD1 or TRBD2 (5 bases each). There are 14 residues in the CDR3. Germline CDR1 and CDR2: SGHNT and YYREEE (reference sequence). Trimming took off 4 bases at V and 4 bases at J, with 13 bases between the two ends. CDR3 in amino acids: CASSRPMGADTQYF. CDR3 coding DNA: TGTGCCAGCAGCCGCCCAATGGGGGCAGATACGCAGTATTTT.

The chain employs TRBV29-1 and TRBJ1-2; D is undetermined. The CDR3 is 8 residues long. V lost 1 base and J lost 9, with 0 bases in between. Per the germline V gene, CDR1 is SQVTM and CDR2 is ANQGSEA. CDR3: CSVEGYTF. CDR3 DNA: TGCAGCGTTGAAGGCTACACCTTC.

V usage is TRBV29-1 and J usage is TRBJ2-2; D unclear. CDR1 and CDR2 (germline): SQVTM, ANQGSEA. CDR3 length: 11 amino acids. The V end was cut by 3 bases, the J end by 5 bases, with 4 bases between. CDR3 in amino acids: CSVDGTGELFF. The CDR3 DNA sequence: TGCAGCGTTGATGGTACCGGGGAGCTGTTTTTT.

The chain recombines TRBV27 with TRBJ2-2; a possible D gene is TRBD1 (5 bases). Trimming took off 3 bases at V and 3 bases at J, with 14 bases between the two ends. From germline, CDR1 is MNHEY and CDR2 SMNVEV (reference sequence). CDR3 size: 16 residues. The CDR3 is CASSFTPDSHTGELFF. For the CDR3, the DNA is TGTGCCAGCAGTTTCACTCCAGACAGCCACACCGGGGAGCTGTTTTTT.

V and J are TRBV28 and TRBJ1-6, with D hard to call. Trimming shortened V by 2 bases and J by 3 bases, and 8 bases separated the two germline ends. The CDR3 is 15 amino acids. The V gene's germline CDR1 is MDHEN and CDR2 SYDVKM. The CDR3 nucleotides read TGTGCCAGCAGTTTACGGCAAATCTATAATTCACCCCTCCACTTT. This codes for CASSLRQIYNSPLHF.

The CDR3 sequence: CASSFSGYVLHEQYF. CDR3 coding DNA: TGTGCCAGCAGTTTCTCAGGTTACGTTTTGCACGAGCAGTACTTC. This sequence joins TRBV27 and TRBJ2-7; D uncertain. Trimming cost V 3 bases and J 5 bases, with 17 bases left between them. The germline gives CDR1 MNHEY, CDR2 SMNVEV (reference sequence). This CDR3 is 15 amino acids long.

This chain uses TRBV5-6 with TRBJ1-1; D is uncertain. In germline, CDR1 is SGHDT, CDR2 YYEEEE. The CDR3 is 13 amino acids. V lost 5 bases, J lost 6 bases, and 14 bases lay in between. CDR3 bases: TGTGCCAGCAGTTACGGACGCGGGGCTGAAGCTTTCTTT. This encodes CASSYGRGAEAFF.

This sequence joins TRBV19 and TRBJ1-5; D remains unclear. Trimming took off 5 bases at V and 0 bases at J, with 8 bases between the two ends. The CDR3 consists of 14 residues. The germline CDR1 and CDR2 sequences are LNHDA and SQIVND (reference sequence). CDR3 DNA sequence: TGTGCCAGTAGTGCCTCAGTTAGCAATCAGCCCCAGCATTTT. Protein product: CASSASVSNQPQHF.

The chain combines TRBV7-8 with TRBJ2-1; perhaps TRBD1 as D (6 bases). Germline V gives CDR1 SGHVS, CDR2 FQNEAQ. The V and J ends lost 4 bases and 5 bases respectively, with 18 bases between them. CDR3 length equals 16 residues. Written as DNA, the CDR3 is TGTGCCAGCAGCTCACGTGTGAGACAGGTTAACAATGAGCAGTTCTTC. Translating gives CASSSRVRQVNNEQFF.

Details on this clone: Different DNA sequences within this sample yield the same CDR3. V is TRBV6-2 or TRBV6-3 and J is TRBJ1-1; maybe TRBD1 (5 bases). Germline CDR1 is MNHEY and CDR2 is SVGEGT. The CDR3 length is 13 residues. The ends were cut back, 0 bases at V and 5 bases at J, with 7 bases in the middle. DNA of the CDR3: TGTGCCAGCAGTTACTCCAAGGGGACTGAAGCTTTCTTT. Residues: CASSYSKGTEAFF.

This rearrangement joins TRBV19 to TRBJ1-1; no definite D call. The germline V gene has CDR1 LNHDA and CDR2 SQIVND (reference sequence). V lost 1 base and J lost 1, with 10 bases in between. The CDR3 contains 15 residues. This CDR3 is CASSIVVRQNTEAFF. CDR3 nucleotide sequence: TGTGCCAGTAGTATAGTGGTAAGACAGAACACTGAAGCTTTCTTT.

The rearrangement links TRBV5-1 to TRBJ1-4; no firm D call. CDR3 length: 13 residues. Germline V gives CDR1 SGHRS, CDR2 YFSETQ. Deletions cut 0 bases from V and 5 bases from J, with 5 bases between. CDR3 in DNA: TGCGCCAGCAGCTTGGGCATCAATGAAAAACTGTTTTTT. It is translated as CASSLGINEKLFF. The variable domain in full, with the rest retrieved from reference TRBV5-1 and TRBJ1-4, is KAGVTQTPRYLIKTRGQQVTLSCSPISGHRSVSWYQQTPGQGLQFLFEYFSETQRNKGNFPGRFSGRQFSNSRSEMNVSTLELGDSALYLCASSLGINEKLFFGSGTQLSVL.

The V gene is TRBV5-6, the J gene TRBJ2-1; the D is unclear. This CDR3 region has 12 residues. Looked up from germline, CDR1 is SGHDT and CDR2 is YYEEEE. V dropped 4 bases and J dropped 1 base, with 3 bases sitting between them. CDR3 in amino acids: CASSLSYNEQFF. The CDR3 bases are TGTGCCAGCAGCCTATCCTACAATGAGCAGTTCTTC.

The chain recombines TRBV24-1 with TRBJ2-1; D remains unclear. The CDR3 has 12 amino acids. Germline CDR1 is KGHDR and CDR2 is SFDVKD. With 2 bases removed from V and 10 bases from J, the gap between germline ends came to 8 bases. CDR3 DNA: TGTGCCACCAGTGATTCCGGTCCGGAGCAGTTCTTC. This gives the protein CATSDSGPEQFF.

This clone came up once. V gene TRBV9 combines with J gene TRBJ1-2, with 11 bases aligning to TRBD1. This CDR3 is 14 amino acids long. In germline, CDR1 is SGDLS, CDR2 YYNGEE. Unmatched junction bases numbered 4, after V lost 2 bases and J lost 7 bases. The CDR3 region has the DNA TGTGCCAGCAGCGTCCGGGACAGGGGGTCTGGCTACACCTTC. This encodes CASSVRDRGSGYTF.

In DNA, the CDR3 is TGTGCCAGCAGCGTCCCTAGCGGGGGTCAGGGGGCCGGGGAGCTGTTTTTT. Amino acid sequence: CASSVPSGGQGAGELFF. The chain has TRBV9 and TRBJ2-2, with 10 nucleotides matching TRBD2. The length of the CDR3 is 17 residues. Germline V CDR1 and CDR2: SGDLS, YYNGEE. V trimming: 2 bases; J trimming: 6 bases; junction bases outside the gene matches: 10.

V usage is TRBV12-3 or TRBV12-4 and J usage is TRBJ1-2, with D uncertain. The CDR3 totals 13 residues. Between the trimmed V and J ends, which lost 6 bases and 8 bases, there was a span of 16 bases. DNA of the CDR3: TGTGCCAGCAGCTTAAACTATCGGGGAGGCTACACCTTC. This translates into CASSLNYRGGYTF.

The chain carries TRBV6-1 and TRBJ2-7; tentatively, D is TRBD2 (6 bases). Trimming cost V 3 bases and J 2 bases, with 17 bases left between them. This CDR3 contains 16 residues. Germline V CDR1 and CDR2: MNHNS, SASEGT. The CDR3 region is CASSERGRRFPYEQYF. CDR3 coding DNA: TGTGCCAGCAGTGAGCGGGGTCGACGCTTCCCCTACGAGCAGTACTTC.

The chain uses TRBV9 and TRBJ2-7; the match to TRBD2 covers 7 bases. The CDR3 length is 13 residues. Trimming cost V 4 bases and J 5 bases; bases outside gene matches: 6. CDR1 and CDR2 (germline): SGDLS, YYNGEE. Here the CDR3 reads CASSRWGGNEQYF. The CDR3 DNA reads TGTGCCAGCAGCAGGTGGGGGGGAAACGAGCAGTACTTC.

The V gene is TRBV7-9, the J gene TRBJ2-2; possibly TRBD2 for D (6 bases). CDR1 is SEHNR, CDR2 FQNEAQ, per germline (reference sequence). The V gene lost 1 base and the J gene lost 0 bases, with 9 bases spanning the gap. This CDR3 is 16 amino acids long. CDR3 coding DNA: TGTGCCAGCAGCTTAGACAGGACTACGAACACCGGGGAGCTGTTTTTT. Translation gives CASSLDRTTNTGELFF.

The gene calls are TRBV19 and TRBJ2-1, with 7 bases identical to TRBD2. Unmatched junction bases numbered 13, after V lost 6 bases and J lost 8 bases. The CDR3 consists of 15 residues. Germline V gene data show CDR1 as LNHDA and CDR2 as SQIVND (reference sequence). The CDR3: CASSTGLVMSDEQFF. Written as DNA, the CDR3 is TGTGCCAGTAGCACCGGACTAGTAATGTCCGATGAGCAGTTCTTC. Variable domain in full (rest from reference TRBV19 and TRBJ2-1): DGGITQSPKYLFRKEGQNVTLSCEQNLNHDAMYWYRQDPGQGLRLIYYSQIVNDFQKGDIAEGYSVSREKKESFPLTVTSAQKNPTAFYLCASSTGLVMSDEQFFGPGTRLTVL.